This TCR beta chain was captured by sequencing in a study of post-analysis software for immune sequencing data. Background on the study: Relapsing-remitting, secondary progressive and progressive-relapsing multiple sclerosis were all included among the disease courses. Points from the study as a whole: Comparison with controls showed significantly lower normalized Chao1 diversity in multiple sclerosis patients. Relative to controls, patients had five TRBV segments at higher frequency, with TRBV5-6, TRBV5-1 and TRBV20-1 among these. Co-batched samples clustered tightly together by F measure.

cDNA libraries of TCR beta carried unique molecular identifiers. The T cell input of roughly 0.85 to 11 million gave a few hundred thousand cDNA molecules. Via MiXCR, TCRdb re-called the PCR reads, giving one row per CDR3 protein. The sample has approximately 160,000 distinct CDR3 sequences, approximately 30% seen once. This CDR3 has 14 residues. The V gene lost 0 bases and the J gene lost 3 bases, with 8 bases spanning the gap. CDR1 and CDR2 (germline): SGHAT, FQNNGV. This clonotype has ten or more counts. Its matching antigen is unknown. Specimen: blood. The receptor was isolated from a girl aged 10 to 17 with multiple sclerosis. This chain uses TRBV11-2 with TRBJ1-2; D unresolved. This CDR3 reads CASSLDQAHYGYTF. CDR3 in DNA: TGTGCCAGCAGCTTAGATCAGGCTCACTATGGCTACACCTTC.